Listed below are T cell receptor beta chains from one sample, sequenced in a study of control samples from healthy donors and cancer patients. Sequencing used immunoSEQ multiplex PCR; TCRdb keeps in-frame clones, though not all of them. The sample yields tens of thousands of clones, roughly three quarters seen once. What was sequenced was formalin-fixed, paraffin-embedded tissue. The receptor source for this set is a male donor with melanoma. Each CDR3 is given with its conserved first and last residue. The D gene is left open where the match is weak. For some rows the clone size is stated as once, few or many, or as a class when expanded; others skip it.

D gene	clone size	V gene	J gene	CDR3 protein	CDR3 DNA
TRBD1	.	TRBV6-6	TRBJ1-2	CASSYSTGGGYTF	TGTGCCAGCAGTTACTCGACAGGGGGCGGCTACACCTTC
.	.	TRBV28	TRBJ1-6	CASRVGTGNSPLHF	TGTGCCAGCCGCGTTGGTACAGGGAATTCACCCCTCCACTTT
.	.	TRBV14	TRBJ1-1	CASSRSAAGTEAFF	TGTGCCAGCAGCCGCTCGGCCGCGGGCACTGAAGCTTTCTTT
.	medium-sized	TRBV4-1	TRBJ2-6	CASSLTRGSTSGANVLTF	TGCGCCAGCAGCCTCACACGGGGAAGTACCTCTGGGGCCAACGTCCTGACTTTC
.	.	TRBV15	TRBJ1-5	CATSRDLGSQQPQHF	TGTGCCACCAGCAGAGATCTGGGTTCTCAACAGCCCCAGCATTTT
.	.	TRBV3-1/TRBV3-2	TRBJ2-3	CASSRRGGADTDTQYF	TGTGCCAGCAGCCGCAGGGGAGGAGCGGACACAGATACGCAGTATTTT
.	.	TRBV6-6	TRBJ1-1	CASGGGTEAFF	TGTGCCAGCGGGGGGGGCACTGAAGCTTTCTTT
TRBD1	.	TRBV10-3	TRBJ1-1	CAISQGQGLAEAFF	TGTGCCATCAGTCAGGGACAGGGTTTAGCTGAAGCTTTCTTT
.	.	TRBV2	TRBJ2-3	CASSVTASPGDTQYF	TGTGCCAGCAGTGTGACAGCGTCCCCTGGGGATACGCAGTATTTT
.	.	TRBV11-2	TRBJ2-7	CASSSILGGDSYEQYF	TGTGCCAGCAGCAGCATCCTAGGGGGGGACTCCTACGAGCAGTACTTC
.	.	TRBV19	TRBJ2-1	CASRDLTGIGGNEQFF	TGTGCCAGTAGGGACCTGACAGGGATCGGGGGCAATGAGCAGTTCTTC
TRBD2	.	TRBV10-3	TRBJ2-7	CAISEGLGSDEQYF	TGTGCCATCAGTGAGGGACTAGGTTCAGACGAGCAGTACTTC
.	.	TRBV9	TRBJ1-1	CASSVVGAGTEAFF	TGTGCCAGCAGCGTAGTGGGCGCTGGCACTGAAGCTTTCTTT
.	.	TRBV7-8	TRBJ2-7	CASSPPRGLYEQYF	TGTGCCAGCAGCCCCCCCCGAGGACTCTACGAGCAGTACTTC
TRBD1	.	TRBV28	TRBJ1-2	CASSLPTGGGGYTF	TGTGCCAGCAGTTTACCGACAGGGGGTGGTGGCTACACCTTC
.	.	TRBV4-2	TRBJ1-1	CASSQDRGGDTEAFF	TGTGCCAGCAGCCAAGATAGGGGGGGCGACACTGAAGCTTTCTTT
TRBD1	.	TRBV28	TRBJ2-1	CASSPGQGRGWEQFF	TGTGCCAGCAGTCCCGGACAGGGCCGAGGGTGGGAGCAGTTCTTC
TRBD1	.	TRBV9	TRBJ1-3	CASSAPGTGVWGNTIYF	TGTGCCAGCAGCGCGCCCGGGACAGGGGTGTGGGGAAACACCATATATTTT
.	.	TRBV18	TRBJ2-1	CASSPRRADEQFF	TGTGCCAGCTCACCACGGAGGGCCGATGAGCAGTTCTTC
TRBD2	medium-sized	TRBV15	TRBJ2-3	CATASGSWADTQYF	TGTGCCACCGCTAGCGGGAGCTGGGCAGATACGCAGTATTTT
TRBD1	few	TRBV4-1	TRBJ2-2	CASSARQGNTGELFF	TGCGCCAGCAGCGCCCGACAGGGGAACACCGGGGAGCTGTTTTTT
TRBD1	.	TRBV6-2/TRBV6-3	TRBJ2-7	CASSPGTGVEQYF	TGTGCCAGCAGCCCGGGGACAGGGGTCGAGCAGTACTTC
TRBD2	.	TRBV7-9	TRBJ2-1	CASISSAGGSNEQFF	TGTGCCAGCATTTCGTCGGCGGGAGGGTCGAATGAGCAGTTCTTC
.	.	TRBV24-1	TRBJ2-2	CATSDTRLARNTGELFF	TGTGCCACCAGTGATACAAGGCTAGCGAGAAACACCGGGGAGCTGTTTTTT
TRBD1	.	TRBV7-9	TRBJ1-2	CASTETGRDGYTF	TGTGCCAGCACCGAGACAGGGCGCGATGGCTACACCTTC
TRBD2	.	TRBV2	TRBJ2-3	CASSFAGTSGADTQYF	TGTGCCAGCAGTTTCGCCGGGACTAGCGGAGCAGATACGCAGTATTTT
TRBD2	once	TRBV29-1	TRBJ2-1	CSVPLGAGGFSEQFF	TGCAGCGTACCCCTTGGGGCGGGAGGGTTCAGTGAGCAGTTCTTC
TRBD1	.	TRBV5-1	TRBJ1-1	CASATGLESGRWTEAFF	TGCGCCAGTGCGACAGGGCTTGAGTCCGGAAGGTGGACTGAAGCTTTCTTT
.	few	TRBV6-5	TRBJ2-5	CASSYREETQYF	TGTGCCAGCAGTTACAGGGAAGAGACCCAGTACTTC
TRBD1	.	TRBV7-8	TRBJ2-2	CASGTRTGYTGELFF	TGTGCCAGCGGAACTAGGACAGGGTATACCGGGGAGCTGTTTTTT
.	.	TRBV10-2	TRBJ1-6	CASSVAGTTLHF	TGCGCCAGCAGTGTTGCGGGGACAACCCTCCACTTT
.	few	TRBV2	TRBJ2-7	CASRSREIADYEQYF	TGTGCCAGCAGGAGCCGAGAGATAGCAGATTACGAGCAGTACTTC
TRBD1	.	TRBV4-2	TRBJ2-2	CASSHSQGAGTGELFF	TGTGCCAGCAGCCACTCACAGGGGGCGGGTACCGGGGAGCTGTTTTTT
TRBD1	.	TRBV6-6	TRBJ2-7	CASSPGGHEQYF	TGTGCCAGCAGCCCAGGGGGCCACGAGCAGTACTTC
.	.	TRBV5-4	TRBJ2-5	CASSGGGPKETQYF	TGTGCCAGCAGCGGGGGAGGCCCCAAAGAGACCCAGTACTTC
.	.	TRBV19	TRBJ2-7	CASSIGGGLARIQQYF	TGTGCCAGTAGTATCGGTGGCGGGCTAGCGAGGATCCAGCAGTACTTC
.	.	TRBV7-9	TRBJ2-3	CASTQTDTQYF	TGTGCCAGCACCCAAACAGATACGCAGTATTTT
.	once	TRBV6-1	TRBJ2-7	CASSAAASYEQYF	TGTGCCAGCAGTGCAGCGGCCTCCTACGAGCAGTACTTC
.	.	TRBV24-1	TRBJ1-1	CATSGSQWGDTEAFF	TGTGCCACCAGTGGCTCACAGTGGGGAGACACTGAAGCTTTCTTT
.	.	TRBV24-1	TRBJ2-7	CATNDFVPRTARSYEQYF	TGTGCCACCAATGATTTCGTTCCCCGGACCGCCCGCTCCTACGAGCAGTACTTC
TRBD2	once	TRBV28	TRBJ2-3	CASSSFGEGITDTQYF	TGTGCCAGCAGTTCCTTCGGGGAGGGAATCACAGATACGCAGTATTTT
TRBD2	.	TRBV6-2/TRBV6-3	TRBJ2-7	CASSSPDSGNYEQYF	TGTGCCAGCAGTAGCCCTGATAGCGGGAACTACGAGCAGTACTTC
TRBD1	.	TRBV13	TRBJ2-6	CASSLLRDRGGSGANVLTF	TGTGCCAGCAGCTTACTTAGGGACAGGGGAGGTTCTGGGGCCAACGTCCTGACTTTC
.	.	TRBV5-8	TRBJ2-5	CASSHLRESQETQYF	TGTGCCAGCAGCCACCTCCGGGAGAGCCAAGAGACCCAGTACTTC
.	.	TRBV19	TRBJ2-3	CASSGWTMGTDTQYF	TGTGCCAGTAGTGGGTGGACTATGGGCACAGATACGCAGTATTTT
TRBD2	.	TRBV7-6	TRBJ2-1	CASSFRREVSSYNEQFF	TGTGCCAGCAGCTTCCGCCGGGAGGTTAGCTCCTACAATGAGCAGTTCTTC